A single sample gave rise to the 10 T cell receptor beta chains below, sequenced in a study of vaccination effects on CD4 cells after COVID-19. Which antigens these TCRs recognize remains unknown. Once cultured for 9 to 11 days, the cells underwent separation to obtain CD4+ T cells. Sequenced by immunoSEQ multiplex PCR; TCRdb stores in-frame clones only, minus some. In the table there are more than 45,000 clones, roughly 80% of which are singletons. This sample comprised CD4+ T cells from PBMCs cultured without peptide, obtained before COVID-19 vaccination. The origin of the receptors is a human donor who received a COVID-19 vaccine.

In nucleotides, the CDR3 is TGTGCCAGCAGTCCCACAAGGGTAACTGAAGCTTTCTTT. Encoded protein: CASSPTRVTEAFF. The V call is TRBV6-5, the J call TRBJ1-1; no firm D call. CDR1 and CDR2 (germline): MNHEY, SVGAGI. Trimming left V 5 bases short and J 5 bases short, with 12 bases between. The CDR3 spans 13 residues.

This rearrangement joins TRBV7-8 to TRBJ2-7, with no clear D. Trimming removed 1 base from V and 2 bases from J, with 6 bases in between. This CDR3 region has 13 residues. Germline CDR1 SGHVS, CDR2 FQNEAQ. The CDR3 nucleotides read TGTGCCAGCAGCTTAGATAGAACCTACGAGCAGTACGTC. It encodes CASSLDRTYEQYV.

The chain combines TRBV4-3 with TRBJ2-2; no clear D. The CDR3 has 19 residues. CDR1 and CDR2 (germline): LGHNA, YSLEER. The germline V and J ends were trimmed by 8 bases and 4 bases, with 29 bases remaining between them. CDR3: CASGKFDATWGGGTGELFF. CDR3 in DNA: TGCGCCAGCGGCAAATTTGATGCGACTTGGGGTGGCGGCACCGGGGAGCTGTTTTTT.

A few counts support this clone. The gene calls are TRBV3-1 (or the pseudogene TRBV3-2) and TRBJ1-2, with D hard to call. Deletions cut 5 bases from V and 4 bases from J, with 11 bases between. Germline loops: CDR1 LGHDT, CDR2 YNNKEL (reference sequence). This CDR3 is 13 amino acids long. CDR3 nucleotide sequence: TGTGCCAGCAGCGTTTCGCGCAGCTATGGCTACACCTTC. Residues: CASSVSRSYGYTF.

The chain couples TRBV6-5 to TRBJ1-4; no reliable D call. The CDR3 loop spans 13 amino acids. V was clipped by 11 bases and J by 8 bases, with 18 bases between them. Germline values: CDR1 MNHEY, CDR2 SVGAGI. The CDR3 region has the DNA TGTGCCGCGACGGACCGCGGATTGGAAAAACTGTTTTTT. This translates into CAATDRGLEKLFF.

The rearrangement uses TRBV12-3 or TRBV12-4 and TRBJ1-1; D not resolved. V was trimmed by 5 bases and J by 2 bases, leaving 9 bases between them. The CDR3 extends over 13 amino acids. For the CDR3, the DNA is TGTGCCAGCAGTATACGGATTAACACTGAAGCTTTCTTT. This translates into CASSIRINTEAFF.

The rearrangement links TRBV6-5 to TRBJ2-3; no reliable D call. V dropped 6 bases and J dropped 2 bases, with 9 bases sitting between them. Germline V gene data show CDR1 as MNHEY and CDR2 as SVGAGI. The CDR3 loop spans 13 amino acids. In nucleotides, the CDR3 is TGTGCCAGCAGAACGCCCTCCACAGATACGCAGTATTTT. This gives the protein CASRTPSTDTQYF.

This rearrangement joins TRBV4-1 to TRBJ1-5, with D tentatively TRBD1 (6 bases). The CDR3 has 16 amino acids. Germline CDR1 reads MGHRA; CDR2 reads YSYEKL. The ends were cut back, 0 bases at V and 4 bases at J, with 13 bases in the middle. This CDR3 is CASSQEAAGANQPQHF. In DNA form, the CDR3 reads TGCGCCAGCAGCCAAGAGGCCGCGGGGGCAAATCAGCCCCAGCATTTT.

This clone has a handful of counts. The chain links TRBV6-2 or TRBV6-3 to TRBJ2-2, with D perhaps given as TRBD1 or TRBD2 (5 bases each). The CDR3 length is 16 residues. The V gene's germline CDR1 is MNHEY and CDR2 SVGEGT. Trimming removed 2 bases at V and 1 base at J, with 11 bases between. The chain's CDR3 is CASSYRLRGNTGELFF. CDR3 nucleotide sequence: TGTGCCAGCAGTTACCGGTTGAGGGGGAACACCGGGGAGCTGTTTTTT.

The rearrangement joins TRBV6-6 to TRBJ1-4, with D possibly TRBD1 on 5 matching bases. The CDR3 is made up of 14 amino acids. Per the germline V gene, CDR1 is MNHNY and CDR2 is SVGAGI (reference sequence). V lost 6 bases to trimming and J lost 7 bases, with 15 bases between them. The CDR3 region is CASSAGYRSEKLFF. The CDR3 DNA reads TGTGCCAGCAGCGCAGGGTACAGGAGTGAAAAACTGTTTTTT.